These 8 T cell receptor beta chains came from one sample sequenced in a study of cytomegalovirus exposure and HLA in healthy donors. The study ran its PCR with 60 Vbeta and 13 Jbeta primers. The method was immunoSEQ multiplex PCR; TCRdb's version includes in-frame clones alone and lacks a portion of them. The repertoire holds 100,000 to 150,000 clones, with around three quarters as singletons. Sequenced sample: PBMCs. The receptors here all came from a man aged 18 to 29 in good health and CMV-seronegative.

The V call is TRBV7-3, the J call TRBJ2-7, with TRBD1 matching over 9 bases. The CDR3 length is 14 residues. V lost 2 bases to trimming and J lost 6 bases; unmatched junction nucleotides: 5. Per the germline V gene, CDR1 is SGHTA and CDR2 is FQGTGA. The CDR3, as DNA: TGTGCCAGCAGCTTAGTACAGGGGGCGTCCGAGCAGTACTTC. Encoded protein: CASSLVQGASEQYF.

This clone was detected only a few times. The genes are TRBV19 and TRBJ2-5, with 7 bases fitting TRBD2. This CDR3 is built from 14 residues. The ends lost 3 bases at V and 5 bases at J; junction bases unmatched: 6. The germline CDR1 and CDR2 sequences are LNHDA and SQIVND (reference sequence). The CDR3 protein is CASSIGRGSETQYF. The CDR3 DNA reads TGTGCCAGTAGTATTGGGAGGGGATCGGAGACCCAGTACTTC. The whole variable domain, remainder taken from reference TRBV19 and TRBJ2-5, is DGGITQSPKYLFRKEGQNVTLSCEQNLNHDAMYWYRQDPGQGLRLIYYSQIVNDFQKGDIAEGYSVSREKKESFPLTVTSAQKNPTAFYLCASSIGRGSETQYFGPGTRLLVL.

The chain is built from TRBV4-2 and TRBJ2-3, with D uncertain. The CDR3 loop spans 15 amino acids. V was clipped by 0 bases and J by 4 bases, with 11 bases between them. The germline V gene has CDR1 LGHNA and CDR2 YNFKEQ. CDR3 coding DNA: TGTGCCAGCAGCCAAGATCGTTGGAGCGCAGATACGCAGTATTTT. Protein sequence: CASSQDRWSADTQYF.

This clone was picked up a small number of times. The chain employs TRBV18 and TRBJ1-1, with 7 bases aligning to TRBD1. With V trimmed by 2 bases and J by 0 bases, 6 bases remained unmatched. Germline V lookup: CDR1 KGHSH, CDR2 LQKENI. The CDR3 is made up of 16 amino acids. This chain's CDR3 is CASSPFTGDLNTEAFF. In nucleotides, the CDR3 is TGTGCCAGCTCACCATTCACAGGGGACCTGAACACTGAAGCTTTCTTT.

CDR3 in amino acids: CASSQEQGADTIYF. CDR3 in DNA: TGTGCCAGCAGCCAGGAACAGGGGGCGGACACCATATATTTT. The V call is TRBV4-2, the J call TRBJ1-3; 9 positions match TRBD1. The V and J ends lost 3 bases and 8 bases, in that order; junction bases with no gene match: 5. The CDR3 loop spans 14 amino acids. Germline loops: CDR1 LGHNA, CDR2 YNFKEQ.

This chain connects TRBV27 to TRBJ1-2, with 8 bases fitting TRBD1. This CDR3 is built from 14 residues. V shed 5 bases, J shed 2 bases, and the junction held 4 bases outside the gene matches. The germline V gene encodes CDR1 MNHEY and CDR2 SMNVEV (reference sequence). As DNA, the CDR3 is TGTGCCAGCAGTCTCGGGACAGGCAACTATGGCTACACCTTC. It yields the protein CASSLGTGNYGYTF.

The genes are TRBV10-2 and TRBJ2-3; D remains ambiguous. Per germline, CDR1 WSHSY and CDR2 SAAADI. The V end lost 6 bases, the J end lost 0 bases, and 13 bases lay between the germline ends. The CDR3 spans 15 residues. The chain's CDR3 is CASRVRLHSTDTQYF. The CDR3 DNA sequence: TGCGCCAGCAGGGTGAGGCTCCATAGCACAGATACGCAGTATTTT.

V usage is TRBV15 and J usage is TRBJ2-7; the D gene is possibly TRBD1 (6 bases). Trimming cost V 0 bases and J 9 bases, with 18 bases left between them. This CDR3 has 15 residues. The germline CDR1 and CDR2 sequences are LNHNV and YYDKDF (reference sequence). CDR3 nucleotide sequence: TGTGCCACCAGCAGAGAACGCGGCAGGGGAAATGGGCAGTACTTC. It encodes CATSRERGRGNGQYF.